The next 20 T cell receptor beta chains were all read from a single sample in a study of blood T cell repertoires in COVID-19. Generated by immunoSEQ multiplex PCR, the TCRdb table keeps only in-frame clones and is missing some. The profile covers roughly 63,000 clones, with roughly 89% appearing a single time and more than 8% taken by the ten largest. Sequencing was carried out using peripheral blood. Source of these receptors: a man between 50 and 59 years old with active COVID-19.

This clone came up a few times. This chain connects TRBV7-9 to TRBJ1-5; TRBD1 is a possible D gene (6 bases). The CDR3 extends over 16 amino acids. Trimming took off 3 bases at V and 1 base at J, with 13 bases between the two ends. Germline-derived CDR1 and CDR2 are SEHNR and FQNEAQ (reference sequence). DNA of the CDR3: TGTGCCAGCAGCTTTGGGGCAGGGGAAAGCAATCAGCCCCAGCATTTT. Protein: CASSFGAGESNQPQHF.

The chain uses TRBV7-9 and TRBJ2-7; 8 bases are a match to TRBD1. The germline CDR1 and CDR2 sequences are SEHNR and FQNEAQ (reference sequence). This CDR3 spans 17 amino acids. Trimming at V came to 4 bases and at J to 5 bases, leaving 16 bases not matched to a gene. The chain's CDR3 is CASSSPLMTGARDEQYF. CDR3 coding DNA: TGTGCCAGCAGCTCCCCATTGATGACAGGGGCAAGGGACGAGCAGTACTTC. Filled out from reference TRBV7-9 and TRBJ2-7, the complete variable domain reads DTGVSQNPRHKITKRGQNVTFRCDPISEHNRLYWYRQTLGQGPEFLTYFQNEAQLEKSRLLSDRFSAERPKGSFSTLEIQRTEQGDSAMYLCASSSPLMTGARDEQYFGPGTRLTVT.

The gene calls are TRBV9 and TRBJ1-5; D gene ambiguous. Trimming shortened V by 0 bases and J by 2 bases, and 9 bases separated the two germline ends. CDR1 is SGDLS and CDR2 is YYNGEE in the germline V gene. The CDR3 extends over 15 amino acids. The CDR3 is CASSVAPTGNQPQHF. In nucleotides, the CDR3 is TGTGCCAGCAGCGTAGCCCCCACAGGCAATCAGCCCCAGCATTTT.

This sequence joins TRBV6-5 and TRBJ1-6; tentatively, D is TRBD1 (5 bases). The CDR3 runs 15 residues. Germline CDR1 and CDR2: MNHEY and SVGAGI. V lost 2 bases to trimming and J lost 5 bases, with 10 bases between them. As DNA, the CDR3 is TGTGCCAGCAGTTACGGGGGGGTCAATAATTCACCCCTCCACTTT. Protein product: CASSYGGVNNSPLHF.

The chain is built from TRBV9 and TRBJ2-3; 7 bases agree with TRBD2. Per germline, CDR1 SGDLS and CDR2 YYNGEE. V shed 0 bases and J 5 bases; nucleotides not matched to a gene: 12. The CDR3 sequence is 17 residues long. CDR3 amino acids: CASSVGLERGLIDTQYF. DNA of the CDR3: TGTGCCAGCAGCGTAGGGCTTGAGCGGGGCCTGATAGATACGCAGTATTTT. The whole variable domain, remainder taken from reference TRBV9 and TRBJ2-3, is DSGVTQTPKHLITATGQRVTLRCSPRSGDLSVYWYQQSLDQGLQFLIQYYNGEERAKGNILERFSAQQFPDLHSELNLSSLELGDSALYFCASSVGLERGLIDTQYFGPGTRLTVL.

This clone was seen more than once but under ten times. The chain recombines TRBV2 with TRBJ2-5; 8 bases match TRBD1. CDR3 length: 15 residues. The germline gives CDR1 SNHLY, CDR2 FYNNEI. Losses at the gene ends were 5 bases for V and 1 base for J; bases not matched to a gene: 6. This CDR3 reads CASSLDRGPQETQYF. The CDR3, as DNA: TGTGCCAGCAGTCTAGACAGGGGACCCCAAGAGACCCAGTACTTC.

The chain uses TRBV7-9 and TRBJ1-4; no definite D call. This CDR3 is built from 13 residues. V gave up 4 bases and J gave up 4 bases, with 7 bases separating them. Germline V gene data show CDR1 as SEHNR and CDR2 as FQNEAQ (reference sequence). CDR3: CASSSQNNEKLFF. The CDR3, as DNA: TGTGCCAGCAGCTCCCAGAATAATGAAAAACTGTTTTTT.

The chain is built from TRBV5-5 and TRBJ2-7; 9 positions match TRBD2. With V trimmed by 4 bases and J by 2 bases, 4 bases remained unmatched. Per germline, CDR1 SGHKS and CDR2 YYEKEE (reference sequence). The CDR3 loop spans 14 amino acids. Here the CDR3 reads CASSQGLAAYEQYF. The CDR3, as DNA: TGTGCCAGCAGCCAGGGACTAGCTGCCTACGAGCAGTACTTC.

This chain connects TRBV5-1 to TRBJ2-2; 9 positions match TRBD1. Per the germline V gene, CDR1 is SGHRS and CDR2 is YFSETQ. Losses at the gene ends were 3 bases for V and 3 bases for J; bases not matched to a gene: 3. The CDR3 totals 15 residues. The CDR3 DNA is TGCGCCAGCAGCTACAGGGGGCGCGACACCGGGGAGCTGTTTTTT. It translates to CASSYRGRDTGELFF.

The V call is TRBV28, the J call TRBJ1-6; D is possibly TRBD1 (5 bases). The CDR3 is 14 amino acids. The V and J ends lost 6 bases and 7 bases respectively, with 13 bases between them. Germline lookup yields CDR1 MDHEN and CDR2 SYDVKM. The CDR3 sequence is CASRTTETNSPLHF. In DNA, the CDR3 is TGTGCCAGCAGAACGACAGAGACCAATTCACCCCTCCACTTT.

The chain couples TRBV11-2 to TRBJ1-1; weak D call: TRBD1 (5 bases). Trimming removed 5 bases from V and 4 bases from J, with 17 bases in between. Germline V gene data show CDR1 as SGHAT and CDR2 as FQNNGV. The length of the CDR3 is 15 residues. CDR3 DNA: TGTGCCAGCAGCGTACAGGTAAACCCGGGCACTGAAGCTTTCTTT. Translation gives CASSVQVNPGTEAFF.

The chain recombines TRBV2 with TRBJ1-2; D is uncertain. The CDR3 runs 13 residues. The germline V and J ends were trimmed by 0 bases and 4 bases, with 6 bases remaining between them. CDR1 SNHLY and CDR2 FYNNEI come from the germline V gene. CDR3 in amino acids: CASSEAGSYGYTF. In DNA, the CDR3 is TGTGCCAGCAGTGAAGCCGGGAGCTATGGCTACACCTTC.

The V and J genes are TRBV3-1 (or the pseudogene TRBV3-2) and TRBJ2-3, with D possibly TRBD2 on 7 matching bases. Germline lookup yields CDR1 LGHDT and CDR2 YNNKEL (reference sequence). The CDR3 spans 15 residues. The germline V and J ends were trimmed by 0 bases and 4 bases, with 11 bases remaining between them. For the CDR3, the DNA is TGTGCCAGCAGCCAAGAGGCGGGGGCCCCAGATACGCAGTATTTT. It translates to CASSQEAGAPDTQYF.

This chain joins TRBV19 and TRBJ2-3, with a weak D call TRBD2 (6 bases). The ends were cut back, 7 bases at V and 8 bases at J, with 25 bases in the middle. CDR3 size: 16 residues. Germline assignment: CDR1 LNHDA and CDR2 SQIVND (reference sequence). The CDR3 region has the DNA TGTGCCAGTACCCCTGGGGACTCTCGGCGAAAGGGTACGCAGTATTTT. Encoded protein: CASTPGDSRRKGTQYF.

The rearrangement uses TRBV29-1 and TRBJ1-2; TRBD1 agrees at 10 bases. The ends lost 4 bases at V and 6 bases at J; junction bases unmatched: 5. The CDR3 has 13 residues. Germline V CDR1 and CDR2: SQVTM, ANQGSEA. CDR3: CSVVRDRGDGYTF. DNA of the CDR3: TGCAGCGTTGTCCGGGACAGGGGCGATGGCTACACCTTC.

About this clone: The junction shows a germline mismatch at one end, possibly a read error. The chain joins TRBV9 to TRBJ2-3; 10 positions match TRBD2. In germline, CDR1 is SGDLS, CDR2 YYNGEE. This CDR3 has 18 amino acids. The CDR3 spells CASSVGTSAGLTTYTQYF. CDR3 nucleotides: TGTGCCAGCAGCGTGGGGACTAGCGCTGGGCTTACCACATATACGCAGTATTTT.

The chain carries TRBV12-5 and TRBJ2-1; 13 bases are a match to TRBD2. CDR1 is LGHNT and CDR2 is FRNRAP in the germline V gene. After removal of 6 bases from V and 14 bases from J, the junction contained 10 bases not matched to a gene. The CDR3 is 14 residues long. Here the CDR3 reads CASGSGTSGGAKFF. The CDR3 region has the DNA TGTGCTAGTGGATCAGGAACTAGCGGGGGGGCGAAGTTCTTC.

V and J are TRBV10-3 and TRBJ2-3; 7 bases are a match to TRBD2. The CDR3 is 16 residues long. Germline V gene lookup returns CDR1 ENHRY and CDR2 SYGVKD. J lost 6 bases, V lost 0 bases, and 9 bases had no gene match. In nucleotides, the CDR3 is TGTGCCATCAGTGAGTCGATAGCGAGCGGGGACGATACGCAGTATTTT. The encoded protein is CAISESIASGDDTQYF.

CDR3 bases: TGTGCCAGCGGGGGGGCCGCCTACAATGAGCAGTTCTTC. This translates into CASGGAAYNEQFF. V gene TRBV5-4 combines with J gene TRBJ2-1; D perhaps matches TRBD2 (7 bases). This CDR3 is 13 amino acids long. The germline V and J ends were trimmed by 7 bases and 2 bases, with 10 bases remaining between them. Germline assignment: CDR1 SGHNT and CDR2 YYREEE (reference sequence). The whole variable domain, filled in from reference TRBV5-4 and TRBJ2-1, reads ETGVTQSPTHLIKTRGQQVTLRCSSQSGHNTVSWYQQALGQGPQFIFQYYREEENGRGNFPPRFSGLQFPNYSSELNVNALELDDSALYLCASGGAAYNEQFFGPGTRLTVL.

This chain connects TRBV9 to TRBJ2-3, with D tentatively TRBD1 (6 bases). The CDR3 has 14 amino acids. V lost 0 bases, J lost 4 bases, and 9 bases lay in between. Germline-derived CDR1 and CDR2 are SGDLS and YYNGEE. CDR3 loop: CASSVVGAADTQYF. CDR3 nucleotide sequence: TGTGCCAGCAGCGTAGTGGGGGCGGCAGATACGCAGTATTTT.